The text below deals with one T cell receptor beta chain. These data belong to a study of blood T cells in healthy people across ages. Germline assignment: CDR1 MNHEY and CDR2 SVGAGI. This CDR3 region has 13 residues. The germline V and J ends were trimmed by 0 bases and 6 bases, with 6 bases remaining between them. A second PCR of about 7 to 12 cycles used a sample-barcoded 5' primer and a J-beta primer mix. MiXCR was run by TCRdb on the 5' RACE reads, yielding one entry per CDR3 protein. The data show approximately 800,000 distinct CDR3 sequences, approximately 24% seen once. Another study also made use of these data, one on T cells of mothers and their children.

This rearrangement joins TRBV6-5 to TRBJ2-4; unclear D gene. The receptor's source is a boy younger than 18 in good health. The sample comprised blood. DNA of the CDR3: TGTGCCAGCAGTTACTCCGGCGGAAACATTCAGTACTTC. This sequence encodes CASSYSGGNIQYF.